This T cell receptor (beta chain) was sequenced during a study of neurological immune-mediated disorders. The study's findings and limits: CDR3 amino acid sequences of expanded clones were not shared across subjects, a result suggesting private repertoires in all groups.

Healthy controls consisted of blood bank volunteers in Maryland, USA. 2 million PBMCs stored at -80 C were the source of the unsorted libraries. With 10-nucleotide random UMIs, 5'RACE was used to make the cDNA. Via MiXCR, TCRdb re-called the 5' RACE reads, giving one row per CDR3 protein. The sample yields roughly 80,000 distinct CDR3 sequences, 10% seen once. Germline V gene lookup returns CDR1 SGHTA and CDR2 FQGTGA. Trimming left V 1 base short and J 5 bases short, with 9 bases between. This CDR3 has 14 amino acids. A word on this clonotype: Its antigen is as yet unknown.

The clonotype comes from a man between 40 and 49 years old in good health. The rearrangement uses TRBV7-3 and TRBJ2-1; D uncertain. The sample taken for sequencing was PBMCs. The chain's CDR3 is CASSLMPNNNEQFF. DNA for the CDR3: TGTGCCAGCAGCTTAATGCCTAATAACAATGAGCAGTTCTTC.